Listed here are 10 T cell receptor beta chains from one sample, sequenced in a study of memory CD4+ T cells and cytomegalovirus serostatus. The sort gate was single viable CD3+CD4+CD8-CD45RO+ cells for memory CD4+ T cells. The table came from immunoSEQ multiplex PCR; TCRdb's copy has only in-frame clones and leaves some out. The table records about 73,000 clones, 75% to 85% of them present only once. Sequenced input: memory CD4+ T cells from blood. The receptor set was obtained from an adult in good health and CMV-seropositive.

CDR3 loop: CARLPGQGIRGYTF. CDR3 in DNA: TGCGCCAGACTCCCGGGACAGGGAATACGTGGCTACACCTTC. The chain combines TRBV5-1 with TRBJ1-2; TRBD1 matches 9 bases. CDR3 length: 14 amino acids. Germline assignment: CDR1 SGHRS and CDR2 YFSETQ. Trimming cost V 8 bases and J 7 bases; bases outside gene matches: 12.

The rearrangement uses TRBV19 and TRBJ1-2, with D maybe TRBD1 (5 bases). This CDR3 has 14 amino acids. V was trimmed by 6 bases and J by 4 bases, leaving 15 bases between them. Germline lookup yields CDR1 LNHDA and CDR2 SQIVND (reference sequence). The CDR3 spells CASSPPGRLYGYTF. CDR3 coding DNA: TGTGCCAGTAGCCCTCCGGGACGGCTCTATGGCTACACCTTC.

The V gene is TRBV7-2, the J gene TRBJ1-6; D remains ambiguous. The CDR3 loop spans 16 amino acids. CDR1 and CDR2 from the germline V gene are SGHTA and FQGNSA. V was shortened by 1 base and J by 7 bases, with 14 bases between the two germline ends. This chain's CDR3 is CASSLVGVGPNSPLHF. CDR3 DNA: TGTGCCAGCAGCTTAGTAGGTGTCGGACCCAATTCACCCCTCCACTTT.

The J gene is TRBJ2-3, the V gene TRBV6-1; 11 bases match TRBD2. The CDR3 runs 15 residues. V lost 4 bases, J lost 3 bases, and 3 bases stayed unmatched. Germline CDR1 and CDR2: MNHNS and SASEGT. The CDR3, as DNA: TGTGCCAGCAGTGTAGTAGCGGGAGGGACAGATACGCAGTATTTT. This sequence encodes CASSVVAGGTDTQYF.

The chain uses TRBV28 and TRBJ2-6; D is undetermined. Germline CDR1 reads MDHEN; CDR2 reads SYDVKM. The CDR3 extends over 13 amino acids. V lost 10 bases and J 3 bases, leaving 10 bases between the germline ends. CDR3 region: CATGDLGANVLTF. The CDR3 DNA follows: TGTGCCACCGGAGACCTTGGGGCCAACGTCCTGACTTTC.

The chain has TRBV5-6 and TRBJ2-7, with 10 nucleotides matching TRBD2. This CDR3 contains 16 residues. Per germline, CDR1 SGHDT and CDR2 YYEEEE. V was pared by 3 bases and J by 4 bases, with 10 bases of the junction left unmatched. CDR3 bases: TGTGCCAGCAGCTCTCATAGCGGGGGGTTAGTTTACGAGCAGTACTTC. Translated, it gives CASSSHSGGLVYEQYF.

The chain uses TRBV12-5 and TRBJ2-1; D is uncertain. CDR3 size: 13 residues. Per the germline V gene, CDR1 is LGHNT and CDR2 is FRNRAP. V was trimmed by 2 bases and J by 7 bases, leaving 9 bases between them. The CDR3 here is CASGLSLVNEQFF. CDR3 DNA: TGTGCTAGTGGTTTGTCTCTGGTTAATGAGCAGTTCTTC.

V usage is TRBV29-1 and J usage is TRBJ1-4, with D possibly being TRBD1 (6 bases). Germline V gene sequence: CDR1 SQVTM, CDR2 ANQGSEA. The CDR3 has 12 amino acids. Trimming removed 4 bases from V and 5 bases from J, with 8 bases in between. The CDR3 is CSVAGANEKLFF. In DNA form, the CDR3 reads TGCAGCGTTGCGGGGGCCAATGAAAAACTGTTTTTT.

The genes are TRBV6-6 and TRBJ2-1; no reliable D call. The CDR3 runs to 16 residues. Trimming took off 2 bases at V and 7 bases at J, with 18 bases between the two ends. CDR1 is MNHNY, CDR2 SVGAGI, per germline (reference sequence). The CDR3: CASSYLPWSIYNEQFF. In nucleotides, the CDR3 is TGTGCCAGCAGTTACCTTCCCTGGAGTATTTATAATGAGCAGTTCTTC.

The genes are TRBV30 and TRBJ1-6, with D possibly TRBD1 on 5 matching bases. CDR3 size: 13 residues. V was shortened by 3 bases and J by 8 bases, with 11 bases between the two germline ends. Germline V gene sequence: CDR1 GTSNPN, CDR2 SVGIG (reference sequence). The CDR3 loop reads CAWRRGEDSPLHF. The CDR3 DNA follows: TGTGCCTGGAGAAGAGGGGAGGATTCACCCCTCCACTTT.